This T cell receptor beta chain was captured in a study of blood T cell repertoires in COVID-19. Whole-study context: Some COVID-19 samples were acute and others convalescent; all came from the United States, Italy and Spain. T cells, B-cell-depleted T cells, or PBMCs provided the cDNA or gDNA that served as material.

CDR1 LNHDA and CDR2 SQIVND come from the germline V gene (reference sequence). V lost 5 bases, J lost 3 bases, and 9 bases stayed unmatched. This CDR3 has 16 amino acids. Libraries were prepared by immunoSEQ multiplex PCR; TCRdb keeps only in-frame clonotypes and omits some of them. In the table there are about 210,000 clones, 70% to 90% of which are singletons. The receptor comes from a human donor in a cohort sampled during active COVID-19. Material for sequencing was peripheral blood. This chain uses TRBV19 with TRBJ1-5; 8 bases fit TRBD1. DNA for the CDR3: TGTGCCAGTAGTGTTGGACAGGGAAGATCCAATCAGCCCCAGCATTTT. It is translated as CASSVGQGRSNQPQHF.